The source of this T cell receptor beta chain is a study of early T cells in non-severe SARS-CoV-2 infection. Across the whole study: Sequencing targeted bulk RNA from unsorted whole blood, leaving chains unpaired. Findings and caveats of the study: Matching with VDJdb favored anti-spike CD8 responses (missing private and CD4 specificities).

V lost 9 bases and J 5 bases, leaving 17 bases between the germline ends. The CDR3 extends over 14 amino acids. The germline CDR1 and CDR2 sequences are SNHLY and FYNNEI. As for this clonotype: Antigen: not known.

In the library, individual cDNA molecules carried attached unique molecular identifiers. A single record per CDR3 protein comes from TCRdb applying MiXCR to the 5' RACE reads. The table lists 76,000 or so distinct CDR3 sequences, roughly 10% of them singletons, with 4.7% in the top ten. The origin of this receptor is an adult who was a healthcare worker with PCR-confirmed SARS-CoV-2 infection or an uninfected control (not recorded which). Input material: whole blood. This chain links TRBV2 with TRBJ2-4; TRBD1 is a possible D gene (7 bases). CDR3 nucleotide sequence: TGTGCCAGTCACAGGGGTCGGGGGCAAAACATTCAGTACTTC. Translating gives CASHRGRGQNIQYF.